Listed here are 18 T cell receptor beta chains from one sample, sequenced in a study of T cells after yellow fever vaccination. TCRdb analysed the 5' RACE reads with MiXCR anew, one entry per CDR3 protein. The sample consists of 500,000 to 700,000 distinct CDR3 sequences, over 15% of them appearing once. Material: PBMCs, obtained 15 days after the yellow fever booster vaccination. The receptors derive from a man under 40 who received the YFV17D yellow fever vaccine.

This clonotype occurred a few times. The rearrangement uses TRBV20-1 and TRBJ1-1; D call uncertain. The CDR3 length is 12 residues. From germline, CDR1 is DFQATT and CDR2 SNEGSKA (reference sequence). V lost 6 bases and J lost 1, with 9 bases in between. CDR3 coding DNA: TGCAGTGCCCCCGACACGAACACTGAAGCTTTCTTT. Translated, it gives CSAPDTNTEAFF.

The chain couples TRBV28 to TRBJ2-4, with 7 bases aligning to TRBD1. Unmatched junction bases numbered 10, after V lost 2 bases and J lost 0 bases. The CDR3 is 18 amino acids. The germline V gene has CDR1 MDHEN and CDR2 SYDVKM. Here the CDR3 reads CASSLPVQGKIAKNIQYF. The CDR3 DNA is TGTGCCAGCAGTTTACCCGTACAGGGGAAAATAGCCAAAAACATTCAGTACTTC.

The chain combines TRBV7-6 with TRBJ2-2; D unresolved. From germline, CDR1 is SGHVS and CDR2 FNYEAQ. The CDR3 totals 16 residues. The V end lost 5 bases, the J end lost 0 bases, and 13 bases lay between the germline ends. The chain's CDR3 is CASSPMVGTNTGELFF. In DNA form, the CDR3 reads TGTGCCAGCAGCCCAATGGTAGGGACGAACACCGGGGAGCTGTTTTTT.

The chain links TRBV12-3 or TRBV12-4 to TRBJ2-5, with TRBD2 as a possible D gene (6 bases). V was clipped by 3 bases and J by 1 base, with 15 bases between them. The length of the CDR3 is 16 residues. CDR3 nucleotide sequence: TGTGCCAGCAGTTTGTTCCAGGGAGGCGCCCAAGAGACCCAGTACTTC. This sequence encodes CASSLFQGGAQETQYF.

The genes are TRBV7-3 and TRBJ2-1; D not certain. CDR3 length: 12 amino acids. Trimming stripped 5 bases from V and 13 bases from J, with 15 bases between. Germline V gives CDR1 SGHTA, CDR2 FQGTGA. The CDR3 DNA is TGTGCCAGCAGCCCCGGACCACAAGATCAGTTCTTC. It encodes CASSPGPQDQFF.

The V and J genes are TRBV19 and TRBJ2-1, with D uncertain. The germline V gene encodes CDR1 LNHDA and CDR2 SQIVND (reference sequence). Trimming pared 1 base from V and 6 bases from J, leaving 10 bases between. CDR3 length equals 14 residues. The CDR3 protein is CASSIAPRANEQFF. The DNA for the CDR3 is TGTGCCAGTAGTATAGCGCCTAGGGCCAATGAGCAGTTCTTC.

This clonotype was seen only a few times. The chain has TRBV29-1 and TRBJ2-1; the match to TRBD1 covers 8 bases. Germline values: CDR1 SQVTM, CDR2 ANQGSEA. The CDR3 is made up of 11 amino acids. V lost 5 bases to trimming and J lost 7 bases; unmatched junction nucleotides: 1. CDR3 DNA: TGCAGCGTTCGACAGGGGAATGAGCAGTTCTTC. Protein sequence: CSVRQGNEQFF.

The chain uses TRBV6-5 and TRBJ1-1; possibly TRBD1 for D (5 bases). This CDR3 is built from 14 residues. Germline lookup yields CDR1 MNHEY and CDR2 SVGAGI. Between the trimmed V and J ends, which lost 2 bases and 1 base, there was a span of 8 bases. CDR3 loop: CASSYGAPNTEAFF. DNA for the CDR3: TGTGCCAGCAGTTACGGGGCACCGAACACTGAAGCTTTCTTT.

The chain recombines TRBV7-9 with TRBJ2-7; D may be TRBD2 (7 bases). V dropped 2 bases and J dropped 7 bases, with 15 bases sitting between them. Germline lookup yields CDR1 SEHNR and CDR2 FQNEAQ (reference sequence). There are 14 residues in the CDR3. The CDR3 protein is CASSLHGGAEEQYF. The CDR3 DNA reads as TGTGCCAGCAGCTTACATGGGGGGGCGGAGGAGCAGTACTTC.

In its sample, this clonotype was seen a few times. The chain links TRBV7-8 to TRBJ1-5, with 11 nucleotides matching TRBD1. The trim removed 1 base at V and 4 bases at J, leaving 6 bases unmatched. This CDR3 region has 17 residues. CDR1 is SGHVS and CDR2 is FQNEAQ in the germline V gene. The CDR3 bases are TGTGCCAGCAGCTTAGGTCGGACAGGGGGCGGTAATCAGCCCCAGCATTTT. It specifies CASSLGRTGGGNQPQHF.

The chain links TRBV27 to TRBJ1-4; D is unresolved. The germline V and J ends were trimmed by 5 bases and 5 bases, with 15 bases remaining between them. Germline CDR1 MNHEY, CDR2 SMNVEV (reference sequence). CDR3 size: 15 residues. The CDR3 is CASSPSRGLNEKLFF. CDR3 DNA: TGTGCCAGCAGTCCTTCTAGAGGTTTAAATGAAAAACTGTTTTTT.

The V call is TRBV5-1, the J call TRBJ2-3; D is undetermined. CDR3 length: 13 amino acids. Germline lookup yields CDR1 SGHRS and CDR2 YFSETQ. V dropped 8 bases and J dropped 2 bases, with 12 bases sitting between them. The CDR3 here is CASNRGDTDTQYF. As DNA, the CDR3 is TGCGCCAGTAACCGCGGCGACACAGATACGCAGTATTTT.

This clonotype has just a few counts. The chain has TRBV7-6 and TRBJ2-2, with unresolved D. The length of the CDR3 is 11 residues. V was shortened by 6 bases and J by 5 bases, with 4 bases between the two germline ends. Germline values: CDR1 SGHVS, CDR2 FNYEAQ. In DNA form, the CDR3 reads TGTGCCAGCAGGGAAACCGGGGAGCTGTTTTTT. Protein product: CASRETGELFF.

This clonotype has more than one count but fewer than ten. The chain has TRBV19 and TRBJ1-1, with a possible D match to TRBD1 (5 bases). CDR3 length: 14 residues. With 4 bases removed from V and 3 bases from J, the gap between germline ends came to 12 bases. Per germline, CDR1 LNHDA and CDR2 SQIVND (reference sequence). This CDR3 reads CASSTTRDDTEAFF. CDR3 bases: TGTGCCAGTAGTACCACGAGGGACGACACTGAAGCTTTCTTT.

V usage is TRBV28 and J usage is TRBJ2-5; possible D gene TRBD1, 5 bases. Germline V gene lookup returns CDR1 MDHEN and CDR2 SYDVKM. The CDR3 sequence is 14 residues long. V dropped 2 bases and J dropped 4 bases, with 11 bases sitting between them. CDR3 loop: CASSLIGVGETQYF. The CDR3 DNA follows: TGTGCCAGCAGTTTAATAGGGGTTGGAGAGACCCAGTACTTC.

The rearrangement links TRBV18 to TRBJ1-6, with TRBD1 identical over 12 bases. J was trimmed by 12 bases and V by 3 bases; bases with no gene match: 6. The CDR3 spans 15 residues. CDR1 is KGHSH, CDR2 LQKENI, per germline. This chain's CDR3 is CASSPPGQGAEPLHF. The CDR3 nucleotides are TGTGCCAGCTCACCCCCGGGACAGGGGGCGGAACCCCTCCACTTT.

A few counts support this clonotype. The chain links TRBV7-9 to TRBJ2-4; no clear D gene. The germline gives CDR1 SEHNR, CDR2 FQNEAQ (reference sequence). The CDR3 covers 17 residues. V lost 5 bases to trimming and J lost 0 bases, with 17 bases between them. The CDR3 sequence is CASSTRKGEIAKNIQYF. For the CDR3, the DNA is TGTGCCAGCAGCACCAGAAAGGGCGAAATAGCCAAAAACATTCAGTACTTC.

The chain links TRBV28 to TRBJ2-7; D gene unclear. The CDR3 is 14 amino acids. V was cut by 5 bases and J by 2 bases, with 13 bases left in between. Germline V gene sequence: CDR1 MDHEN, CDR2 SYDVKM. CDR3 amino acids: CASSPVDQAYEQYF. For the CDR3, the DNA is TGTGCCAGCAGTCCTGTGGACCAGGCCTACGAGCAGTACTTC.